This T cell receptor beta chain was sequenced for a study of blood T cell repertoires in COVID-19. Overall study context: Donors in the United States, Italy and Spain gave samples during acute or convalescent COVID-19.

The V gene's germline CDR1 is SGDLS and CDR2 YYNGEE. V was pared by 0 bases and J by 8 bases, with 12 bases of the junction left unmatched. This CDR3 is built from 18 residues. The data were produced by immunoSEQ multiplex PCR, yet TCRdb's version contains in-frame clones alone and is incomplete. The table has 350,000 to 450,000 clones, 86% seen once. Sequenced sample: peripheral blood. This clonotype was sampled from a woman aged 55-69 years with COVID-19, enrolled during active disease. The chain links TRBV9 to TRBJ2-1, with 12 bases matching TRBD2. The CDR3 loop reads CASSVGDLAGGRWDEQFF. The CDR3, as DNA: TGTGCCAGCAGCGTAGGAGATCTAGCGGGGGGGCGGTGGGATGAGCAGTTCTTC.